A single sample gave rise to the 17 T cell receptor beta chains below, sequenced in a study of post-analysis software for immune sequencing data. General study points: Controls had lower frequencies than patients of a handful of TRBV segments, which included TRBV5-6, TRBV5-1 and TRBV20-1.

Unique-molecular-identifier-tagged TCR beta cDNA libraries were used. TCRdb reprocessed the PCR reads via MiXCR and lists one record per CDR3 protein. Among approximately 660,000 distinct CDR3 sequences listed, 59% were seen once. These TCRs are of unknown antigen specificity. Sequenced sample: blood. The receptors come from a girl aged 2 to 10 with multiple sclerosis.

CDR3 DNA sequence: TGTGCCAGCAGCTTAGTTGGGCTGTGCACAGATACGCAGTATTTT. Its protein is CASSLVGLCTDTQYF. The genes are TRBV7-9 and TRBJ2-3; no reliable D call. V was cut by 1 base and J by 1 base, with 9 bases left in between. Germline V lookup: CDR1 SEHNR, CDR2 FQNEAQ (reference sequence). The CDR3 length is 15 residues.

CDR3 bases: TGTGCCACCAGTGACCTACAAGAGACCCAGTACTTC. It codes for CATSDLQETQYF. The chain recombines TRBV24-1 with TRBJ2-5; D gene ambiguous. Germline CDR1 is KGHDR and CDR2 is SFDVKD. This CDR3 has 12 residues. V was trimmed by 4 bases and J by 2 bases, leaving 4 bases between them.

V gene TRBV11-2 combines with J gene TRBJ2-3, with 10 positions matching TRBD2. CDR1 SGHAT and CDR2 FQNNGV come from the germline V gene. The V gene end was trimmed by 5 bases and the J gene end by 6 bases; junction bases not matched to a gene: 14. This CDR3 has 17 residues. This chain's CDR3 is CASSRLKREGPSDTQYF. CDR3 in DNA: TGTGCCAGCAGCCGTTTGAAGCGGGAGGGCCCCAGCGATACGCAGTATTTT.

This clonotype has a handful of counts. CDR3: CASSLLGEGLTEQFF. CDR3 sequence (DNA): TGTGCCAGCAGTTTATTAGGGGAGGGGCTAACTGAGCAGTTCTTC. The V and J genes are TRBV27 and TRBJ2-1; 7 bases align to TRBD2. Germline values: CDR1 MNHEY, CDR2 SMNVEV (reference sequence). V was pared by 1 base and J by 9 bases, with 9 bases of the junction left unmatched. The CDR3 has 15 residues.

The chain carries TRBV6-2 or TRBV6-3 and TRBJ2-3; the match to TRBD2 covers 14 bases. Per germline, CDR1 MNHEY and CDR2 SVGEGT. Germline trimming cut 6 bases from V and 4 bases from J; bases unmatched to any gene: 9. CDR3 length: 17 residues. The CDR3 here is CASSHGTSGGKPDTQYF. In nucleotides, the CDR3 is TGTGCCAGCAGCCACGGGACTAGCGGGGGTAAACCAGATACGCAGTATTTT.

The J gene is TRBJ2-1, the V gene TRBV20-1, with D unclear. The CDR3 contains 14 residues. The germline gives CDR1 DFQATT, CDR2 SNEGSKA (reference sequence). V lost 3 bases to trimming and J lost 4 bases, with 13 bases between them. Here the CDR3 DNA reads TGCAGTGCTAGTTTATGGGCCAGATACAATGAGCAGTTCTTC. It codes for CSASLWARYNEQFF.

The chain employs TRBV7-9 and TRBJ1-5, with no clear D. This CDR3 region has 14 residues. V was pared by 4 bases and J by 4 bases, with 11 bases between. CDR1 SEHNR and CDR2 FQNEAQ come from the germline V gene (reference sequence). The CDR3 DNA is TGTGCCAGCAGCTCAGGACGGAATAATCAGCCCCAGCATTTT. Translating gives CASSSGRNNQPQHF.

This clonotype was detected a few times. The gene calls are TRBV12-3 or TRBV12-4 and TRBJ2-7; D remains unclear. The CDR3 covers 11 residues. V lost 0 bases to trimming and J lost 6 bases, with 3 bases between them. CDR3 loop: CASSLASEQYF. CDR3 in DNA: TGTGCCAGCAGTTTAGCCTCCGAGCAGTACTTC.

The table lists this clonotype with a few counts. This chain connects TRBV7-9 to TRBJ1-2, with 7 bases that match TRBD1. Germline lookup yields CDR1 SEHNR and CDR2 FQNEAQ (reference sequence). With V trimmed by 1 base and J by 4 bases, 15 bases remained unmatched. The CDR3 covers 18 residues. This chain's CDR3 is CASSLEPGQADFFYGYTF. CDR3 DNA sequence: TGTGCCAGCAGCTTAGAGCCCGGACAGGCTGACTTTTTCTATGGCTACACCTTC.

This clonotype was observed a few times. The genes are TRBV29-1 and TRBJ1-2; no firm D call. Germline V lookup: CDR1 SQVTM, CDR2 ANQGSEA. This CDR3 spans 14 amino acids. The ends were cut back, 4 bases at V and 1 base at J, with 13 bases in the middle. CDR3 nucleotides: TGCAGCGTTGCAGTGCTCGGGGTTAACTATGGCTACACCTTC. This sequence encodes CSVAVLGVNYGYTF. Drawing the rest from reference TRBV29-1 and TRBJ1-2, the complete variable domain is SAVISQKPSRDICQRGTSLTIQCQVDSQVTMMFWYRQQPGQSLTLIATANQGSEATYESGFVIDKFPISRPNLTFSTLTVSNMSPEDSSIYLCSVAVLGVNYGYTFGSGTRLTVV.

This clonotype was detected ten times or more. V usage is TRBV12-3 or TRBV12-4 and J usage is TRBJ1-2; D possibly corresponds to TRBD1 (6 bases). V lost 6 bases and J lost 4, with 18 bases in between. CDR3 length: 15 amino acids. The CDR3 loop reads CASSLWGAALYGYTF. The CDR3 DNA reads as TGTGCCAGCAGCCTATGGGGGGCCGCTCTCTATGGCTACACCTTC.

Here the CDR3 DNA reads TGTGCCAGCAGTGAATTTGGGGGGCAATCACCCCTCCACTTT. It translates to CASSEFGGQSPLHF. The rearrangement joins TRBV25-1 to TRBJ1-6, with D possibly matching TRBD1 (6 bases). CDR3 size: 14 residues. The germline gives CDR1 MGHDK, CDR2 SYGVNS. Trimming shortened V by 1 base and J by 10 bases, and 11 bases separated the two germline ends. Filled out from reference TRBV25-1 and TRBJ1-6, the complete variable domain reads EADIYQTPRYLVIGTGKKITLECSQTMGHDKMYWYQQDPGMELHLIHYSYGVNSTEKGDLSSESTVSRIRTEHFPLTLESARPSHTSQYLCASSEFGGQSPLHFGNGTRLTVT.

The genes are TRBV6-5 and TRBJ2-1; weak D call: TRBD1 (5 bases). In germline, CDR1 is MNHEY, CDR2 SVGAGI. Trimming took 5 bases from V and 2 from J, leaving 10 bases between them. The CDR3 covers 14 residues. The CDR3 coding sequence is TGTGCCAGCAGTCTAGACAGAACCTACAATGAGCAGTTCTTC. Its translation is CASSLDRTYNEQFF.

This chain links TRBV5-1 with TRBJ2-3, with 7 bases lining up with TRBD2. V lost 4 bases and J lost 0; bases outside the gene matches: 5. Looked up from germline, CDR1 is SGHRS and CDR2 is YFSETQ. CDR3 size: 15 residues. As DNA, the CDR3 is TGCGCCAGCAGCCCCGGGACTATAAGCACAGATACGCAGTATTTT. It codes for CASSPGTISTDTQYF.

With respect to this clonotype: One junction end does not reproduce the germline sequence, and a read error may be involved. The J gene is TRBJ1-5, the V gene TRBV20-1; unclear D gene. The CDR3 is 14 residues long. Germline-derived CDR1 and CDR2 are DFQATT and SNEGSKA (reference sequence). The CDR3 nucleotides are TGCAGTGCCAGAGTAGATTATAGCAATCAGCCCCAGCATTTT. Translated, it gives CSARVDYSNQPQHF.

Remarks on this clonotype: The DNA is left out, because the CDR3 cannot be placed on it with certainty; the CDR3 is given as TCRdb lists it. The V call is TRBV2, the J call TRBJ1-1; the DNA was not compared with TRBD1, the D call given in the table. The CDR3 has 20 residues if both end residues are counted. Germline CDR1 and CDR2: SNHLY and FYNNEI. CDR3 loop: CASTRGNGGTEAFFGQGTNF.

This clonotype was counted ten times or more. V and J are TRBV20-1 and TRBJ2-5; D remains ambiguous. V lost 0 bases and J lost 5, with 4 bases in between. Germline lookup yields CDR1 DFQATT and CDR2 SNEGSKA (reference sequence). This CDR3 is 11 amino acids long. The CDR3 coding sequence is TGCAGTGCTAGAGATCGGGAGACCCAGTACTTC. It encodes CSARDRETQYF.